This passage covers 9 T cell receptor beta chains from one sample sequenced in a study of blood T cell repertoires in COVID-19. Clones were sequenced by immunoSEQ multiplex PCR, and TCRdb holds only the in-frame ones, with some missing. Of about 140,000 clones in the sample, 84% were seen once. Sequenced input: peripheral blood. These receptors came from a woman aged 55-75 years with acute or convalescent COVID-19.

V is TRBV7-2 and J is TRBJ1-1; possibly TRBD1 for D (5 bases). The CDR3 has 15 residues. Germline V gene data show CDR1 as SGHTA and CDR2 as FQGNSA. The V and J ends lost 0 bases and 3 bases respectively, with 11 bases between them. The chain's CDR3 is CASSLAQGLYTEAFF. The DNA for the CDR3 is TGTGCCAGCAGCTTAGCGCAGGGTCTATACACTGAAGCTTTCTTT.

To note about this clone: This sample includes further DNA sequences coding for the same CDR3. The rearrangement uses TRBV9 and TRBJ2-5; 8 bases map to TRBD2. V trimming: 1 base; J trimming: 3 bases; junction bases outside the gene matches: 2. The CDR3 contains 14 residues. CDR1 is SGDLS, CDR2 YYNGEE, per germline. The CDR3 coding sequence is TGTGCCAGCAGCGTAAATAGCGGGGAAGAGACCCAGTACTTC. Residues: CASSVNSGEETQYF.

The chain combines TRBV5-4 with TRBJ2-7; D not resolved. The CDR3 contains 13 residues. Germline V gives CDR1 SGHNT, CDR2 YYREEE (reference sequence). V shed 2 bases and J shed 3 bases, with 9 bases lying between them. The CDR3 here is CASSFESNYEQYF. Written as DNA, the CDR3 is TGTGCCAGCAGCTTTGAGAGCAACTACGAGCAGTACTTC.

J is TRBJ2-3 and V is TRBV14; D uncertain. The V end was cut by 8 bases, the J end by 2 bases, with 8 bases between. Germline V gene lookup returns CDR1 SGHDN and CDR2 FVKESK. The CDR3 has 12 residues. CDR3 nucleotide sequence: TGTGCCAGCTCGCTAGACACAGATACGCAGTATTTT. This encodes CASSLDTDTQYF.

The chain couples TRBV5-1 to TRBJ1-1; D might be TRBD1 (5 bases). The length of the CDR3 is 16 residues. The germline CDR1 and CDR2 sequences are SGHRS and YFSETQ. V lost 2 bases to trimming and J lost 11 bases, with 25 bases between them. The CDR3 reads CASSFLGNQGRGRAFF. The CDR3 bases are TGCGCCAGCAGCTTTCTTGGAAACCAGGGAAGGGGTCGGGCTTTCTTT. The whole variable domain, remainder taken from reference TRBV5-1 and TRBJ1-1, is KAGVTQTPRYLIKTRGQQVTLSCSPISGHRSVSWYQQTPGQGLQFLFEYFSETQRNKGNFPGRFSGRQFSNSRSEMNVSTLELGDSALYLCASSFLGNQGRGRAFFGQGTRLTVV.

The genes are TRBV6-2 or TRBV6-3 and TRBJ2-1; TRBD2 matches 7 bases. V shed 4 bases and J 4 bases; nucleotides not matched to a gene: 10. The CDR3 length is 16 residues. CDR1 is MNHEY and CDR2 is SVGEGT in the germline V gene. This CDR3 reads CASSSSGTIIYNEQFF. The CDR3 DNA is TGTGCCAGCAGTTCCTCCGGGACTATAATATACAATGAGCAGTTCTTC.

The CDR3 coding sequence is TGTGCCAGCAGTGCACAGGGTTACCAAGAGACCCAGTACTTC. Translating it yields CASSAQGYQETQYF. J is TRBJ2-5 and V is TRBV2, with D possibly being TRBD1 (6 bases). Trimming pared 4 bases from V and 0 bases from J, leaving 9 bases between. CDR3 length equals 14 residues. CDR1 is SNHLY, CDR2 FYNNEI, per germline.

This sequence joins TRBV7-9 and TRBJ1-1; 8 bases map to TRBD1. Germline-derived CDR1 and CDR2 are SEHNR and FQNEAQ (reference sequence). There are 14 residues in the CDR3. After removal of 2 bases from V and 1 base from J, the junction contained 0 bases not matched to a gene. DNA of the CDR3: TGTGCCAGCAGCTTAACAGGGGGGAACACTGAAGCTTTCTTT. This sequence encodes CASSLTGGNTEAFF. The whole variable domain, filled in from reference TRBV7-9 and TRBJ1-1, reads DTGVSQNPRHKITKRGQNVTFRCDPISEHNRLYWYRQTLGQGPEFLTYFQNEAQLEKSRLLSDRFSAERPKGSFSTLEIQRTEQGDSAMYLCASSLTGGNTEAFFGQGTRLTVV.

The rearrangement joins TRBV27 to TRBJ2-2, with 10 bases matching TRBD2. V lost 6 bases and J lost 6; bases outside the gene matches: 10. This CDR3 spans 16 amino acids. In germline, CDR1 is MNHEY, CDR2 SMNVEV (reference sequence). The CDR3 nucleotides are TGTGCCAGCAGGGGAATACTAGCGGGACGTCCCGGGGAGCTGTTTTTT. This gives the protein CASRGILAGRPGELFF.